A single sample is the source of the 20 T cell receptor beta chains below, sequenced in a study of CD8 T cells in ankylosing spondylitis. TCRdb fed the 5' RACE reads into MiXCR, producing one record per CDR3 protein. Of hundreds of thousands of distinct CDR3 sequences listed, around 7.8% are singletons. Sample: blood, either unsorted or a sorted T cell fraction (not recorded which). Receptors were obtained from a male donor with ankylosing spondylitis or in good health (not recorded which).

This clonotype has just a few counts. This chain joins TRBV18 and TRBJ1-1; a weak D match, TRBD1 (5 bases). This CDR3 is built from 15 residues. Trimming left V 4 bases short and J 4 bases short, with 16 bases between. Looked up from germline, CDR1 is KGHSH and CDR2 is LQKENI. The CDR3 is CASSQTEGWSTEAFF. The CDR3 nucleotides read TGTGCCAGCTCACAAACGGAGGGGTGGTCCACTGAAGCTTTCTTT.

Ten or more counts support this clonotype. The chain links TRBV7-8 to TRBJ1-2; no definite D call. V was shortened by 2 bases and J by 8 bases, with 9 bases between the two germline ends. The CDR3 is 12 amino acids. Germline-derived CDR1 and CDR2 are SGHVS and FQNEAQ. Written as DNA, the CDR3 is TGTGCCAGCAGCTTATATCCAGGAGGCTACACCTTC. This translates into CASSLYPGGYTF.

The genes are TRBV12-3 or TRBV12-4 and TRBJ2-7; 9 bases align to TRBD1. Unmatched junction bases numbered 4, after V lost 6 bases and J lost 4 bases. The CDR3 length is 13 residues. The CDR3 DNA follows: TGTGCCAGCAGAAGACAGGGGGTATACGAGCAGTACTTC. This sequence encodes CASRRQGVYEQYF.

This clonotype showed up many times. V usage is TRBV6-5 and J usage is TRBJ2-7, with D tentatively TRBD1 (6 bases). The V gene's germline CDR1 is MNHEY and CDR2 SVGAGI. V was clipped by 8 bases and J by 5 bases, with 13 bases between them. This CDR3 region has 12 residues. The CDR3: CASSDRLNEQYF. Written as DNA, the CDR3 is TGTGCCAGCTCCGACAGGCTCAACGAGCAGTACTTC.

For this clonotype: Just one base apart from a much larger clone, this may be a read error. The DNA of the CDR3 is TGTGCCATCAGTGAGTCGAGCAGGACACCCGGCTACCCCTTC. Its protein product is CAISESSRTPGYPF. The chain couples TRBV10-3 to TRBJ1-2; possibly TRBD1 for D (5 bases). From germline, CDR1 is ENHRY and CDR2 SYGVKD. The CDR3 extends over 14 amino acids.

This clonotype was found a few times. V usage is TRBV4-3 and J usage is TRBJ2-1; 9 positions match TRBD1. Germline V gives CDR1 LGHNA, CDR2 YSLEER. CDR3 length: 15 residues. V lost 2 bases and J lost 9; bases outside the gene matches: 8. The CDR3 spells CASSQSGQGFTEQFF. The CDR3 DNA sequence: TGCGCCAGCAGCCAATCAGGACAGGGGTTTACTGAGCAGTTCTTC.

Many counts were recorded for this clonotype. CDR3 nucleotides: TGCGCCAGCAGCTTGGCGGCCAGCAACTACGAGCAGTACTTC. Protein sequence: CASSLAASNYEQYF. The rearrangement links TRBV5-1 to TRBJ2-7; D gene uncertain. The CDR3 has 14 amino acids. Trimming took 0 bases from V and 3 from J, leaving 10 bases between them. Germline V gives CDR1 SGHRS, CDR2 YFSETQ.

This clonotype was observed at least ten times. The chain combines TRBV27 with TRBJ1-4; 12 bases agree with TRBD1. V lost 6 bases, J lost 7 bases, and 6 bases stayed unmatched. The CDR3 extends over 15 amino acids. Germline lookup yields CDR1 MNHEY and CDR2 SMNVEV (reference sequence). The CDR3 sequence: CASRGQGARGEKLFF. As DNA, the CDR3 is TGTGCCAGCAGGGGACAGGGGGCGCGGGGTGAAAAACTGTTTTTT.

The chain joins TRBV15 to TRBJ1-1; D not certain. The CDR3 loop spans 13 amino acids. V lost 0 bases to trimming and J lost 1 base, with 3 bases between them. CDR1 LNHNV and CDR2 YYDKDF come from the germline V gene (reference sequence). CDR3 coding DNA: TGTGCCACCAGCAGAGAGGGGAACACTGAAGCTTTCTTT. Amino acids: CATSREGNTEAFF.

The V gene is TRBV20-1, the J gene TRBJ1-1; D unclear. The V gene lost 5 bases and the J gene lost 0 bases, with 10 bases spanning the gap. The CDR3 is 13 residues long. Germline V lookup: CDR1 DFQATT, CDR2 SNEGSKA (reference sequence). As DNA, the CDR3 is TGCAGTGCTCACGACCGATTGAACACTGAAGCTTTCTTT. Translating it yields CSAHDRLNTEAFF.

This clonotype was detected many times. The V and J genes are TRBV28 and TRBJ2-5; weak D call: TRBD2 (6 bases). Looked up from germline, CDR1 is MDHEN and CDR2 is SYDVKM. This CDR3 contains 14 residues. V gave up 3 bases and J gave up 7 bases, with 15 bases separating them. The CDR3 DNA reads as TGTGCCAGCAGTTTTGACGCGGGGCGCGGGACCCAGTACTTC. It encodes CASSFDAGRGTQYF.

This clonotype was counted at least ten times. This sequence joins TRBV5-1 and TRBJ2-7; D perhaps matches TRBD2 (5 bases). The CDR3 sequence is 14 residues long. CDR1 is SGHRS and CDR2 is YFSETQ in the germline V gene. The V end was cut by 5 bases, the J end by 1 base, with 13 bases between. In nucleotides, the CDR3 is TGCGCCAGCAGTTTTGACCGGGGTTCCTACGAGCAGTACTTC. Translated: CASSFDRGSYEQYF.

This clonotype was counted ten times or more. This sequence joins TRBV9 and TRBJ2-1; TRBD1 might be the D (5 bases). Germline V gene sequence: CDR1 SGDLS, CDR2 YYNGEE. V lost 4 bases and J lost 0, with 14 bases in between. CDR3 length: 16 residues. CDR3 amino acids: CASSRRQSSSYNEQFF. CDR3 coding DNA: TGTGCCAGCAGCAGACGACAGTCCAGCTCCTACAATGAGCAGTTCTTC.

The chain has TRBV29-1 and TRBJ2-6; D remains ambiguous. Trimming took 3 bases from V and 0 from J, leaving 12 bases between them. CDR1 is SQVTM, CDR2 ANQGSEA, per germline. The CDR3 is made up of 16 amino acids. CDR3 loop: CSVESGSPSGANVLTF. The DNA of the CDR3 is TGCAGCGTTGAGTCAGGTTCCCCCTCTGGGGCCAACGTCCTGACTTTC.

This clonotype has a count of ten or more. This chain connects TRBV12-3 or TRBV12-4 to TRBJ2-6; D gene uncertain. Trimming removed 6 bases from V and 0 bases from J, with 12 bases in between. The CDR3 spans 16 residues. In DNA form, the CDR3 reads TGTGCCAGCAGGCCAGACATCCGCTCTGGGGCCAACGTCCTGACTTTC. Translated: CASRPDIRSGANVLTF.

This clonotype was observed at least ten times. This rearrangement joins TRBV7-9 to TRBJ2-1; 9 nucleotides align to TRBD1. This CDR3 spans 16 amino acids. The germline CDR1 and CDR2 sequences are SEHNR and FQNEAQ (reference sequence). After removal of 4 bases from V and 2 bases from J, the junction contained 6 bases not matched to a gene. CDR3: CASSSPGQGPYNEQFF. CDR3 nucleotides: TGTGCCAGCAGCTCGCCGGGACAGGGCCCCTACAATGAGCAGTTCTTC.

This clonotype was counted at least ten times. This chain uses TRBV5-1 with TRBJ2-1, with 7 bases fitting TRBD1. The CDR3 is 14 amino acids. The germline CDR1 and CDR2 sequences are SGHRS and YFSETQ. Losses at the gene ends were 7 bases for V and 3 bases for J; bases not matched to a gene: 7. The CDR3 coding sequence is TGCGCCAGCTTCCAGGGGGACCACTACAATGAGCAGTTCTTC. This translates into CASFQGDHYNEQFF.

This clonotype was seen at least ten times. V gene TRBV27 combines with J gene TRBJ2-7; 7 bases are a match to TRBD2. Losses at the gene ends were 2 bases for V and 2 bases for J; bases not matched to a gene: 9. The V gene's germline CDR1 is MNHEY and CDR2 SMNVEV (reference sequence). The CDR3 consists of 16 residues. CDR3 nucleotide sequence: TGTGCCAGCAGTTTAGTCTCGGGGGGACGCCCCTACGAGCAGTACTTC. Its translation: CASSLVSGGRPYEQYF.

At least ten counts were recorded for this clonotype. The chain employs TRBV3-1 and TRBJ1-2; maybe TRBD1 (6 bases). V was clipped by 7 bases and J by 3 bases, with 9 bases between them. Germline loops: CDR1 LGHDT, CDR2 YNNKEL (reference sequence). The CDR3 extends over 12 amino acids. CDR3 loop: CASTTGHYGYTF. CDR3 nucleotides: TGTGCCAGCACCACAGGGCACTATGGCTACACCTTC.

In DNA form, the CDR3 reads TGCGCCAGCAGGCCGACAGGGCGCATCACACGGAAGACTGAAGCTTTCTTT. This encodes CASRPTGRITRKTEAFF. The chain uses TRBV5-1 and TRBJ1-1; 7 positions match TRBD1. The V and J ends lost 5 bases and 5 bases, in that order; junction bases with no gene match: 18. Germline CDR1 is SGHRS and CDR2 is YFSETQ. The CDR3 is 17 residues long.